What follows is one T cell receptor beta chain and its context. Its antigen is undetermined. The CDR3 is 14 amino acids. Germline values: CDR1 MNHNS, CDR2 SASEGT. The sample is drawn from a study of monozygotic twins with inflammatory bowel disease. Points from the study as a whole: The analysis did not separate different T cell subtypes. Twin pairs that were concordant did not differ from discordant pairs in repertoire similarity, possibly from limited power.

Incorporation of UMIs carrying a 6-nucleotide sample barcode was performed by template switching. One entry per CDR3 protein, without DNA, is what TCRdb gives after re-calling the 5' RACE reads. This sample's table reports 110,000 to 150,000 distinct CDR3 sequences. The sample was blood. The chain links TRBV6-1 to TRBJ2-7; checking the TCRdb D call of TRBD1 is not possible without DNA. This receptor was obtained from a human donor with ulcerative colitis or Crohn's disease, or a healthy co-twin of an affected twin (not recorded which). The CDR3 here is CASTARDGHYEQYF.